This T cell receptor (beta chain) comes out of a study of T cells after posttransplantation cyclophosphamide. The study's findings and limits: Recipient CMV seropositivity and CMV reactivation strongly tracked TRB clonality.

TCRdb's copy holds only in-frame clones and misses some; the assay was immunoSEQ multiplex PCR. The sample lists about 52,000 clones; 94% were seen once. Germline V gene sequence: CDR1 MNHEY, CDR2 SVGAGI. The length of the CDR3 is 13 residues. With V trimmed by 6 bases and J by 4 bases, 5 bases remained unmatched. Of note for this clone: No antigen is known for it.

The receptor's source is a woman aged 25 to 39 in good health and a related stem cell transplant donor. This rearrangement joins TRBV6-5 to TRBJ1-1, with 7 bases fitting TRBD1. Sample: PBMCs. The CDR3 sequence is CASRLQGFTEAFF. CDR3 DNA: TGTGCCAGCAGACTACAGGGGTTCACTGAAGCTTTCTTT.